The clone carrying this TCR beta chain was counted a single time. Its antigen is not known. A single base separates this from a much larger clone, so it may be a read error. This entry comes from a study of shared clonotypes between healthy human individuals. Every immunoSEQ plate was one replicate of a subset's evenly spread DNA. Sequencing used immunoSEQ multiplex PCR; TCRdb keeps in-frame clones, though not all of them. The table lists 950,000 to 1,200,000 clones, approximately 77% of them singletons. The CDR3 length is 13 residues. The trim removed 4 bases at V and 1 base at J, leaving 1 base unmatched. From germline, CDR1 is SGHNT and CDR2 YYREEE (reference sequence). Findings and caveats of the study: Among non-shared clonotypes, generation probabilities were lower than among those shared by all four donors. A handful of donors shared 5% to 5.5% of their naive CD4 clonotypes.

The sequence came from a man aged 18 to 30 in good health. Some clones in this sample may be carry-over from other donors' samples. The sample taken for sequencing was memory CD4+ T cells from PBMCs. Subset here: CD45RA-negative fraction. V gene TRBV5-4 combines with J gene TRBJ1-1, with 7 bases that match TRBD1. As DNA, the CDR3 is TGTGCCAGCAGCGACAGGGAGAACACTGAAGCTTTCTTT. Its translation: CASSDRENTEAFF.